A selection of T cell receptor beta chains follows, all from one sample in a study of T-cell memory formation after mild COVID-19. One entry per CDR3 protein, called by TCRdb with MiXCR from the 5' RACE reads. Here the sample spans some 62,000 distinct CDR3 sequences, about a tenth being singletons. The sample consisted of PBMCs or a T cell subset sorted from them (not recorded which). These receptors all come from a man between 18 and 29 years old who had mild COVID-19 (a few samples of this study predate the infection). Cell type and time point are not known. The CDR3 runs from the conserved cysteine through the conserved F or W. A D gene is named only where the DNA matches it firmly. Clone size is shown for a subset of rows, as once, few, many or a class of expanded clone.

V gene	J gene	D gene	clone size	CDR3 protein	CDR3 DNA
TRBV10-3	TRBJ2-3	TRBD1	few	CAISGTGDLVNTQYF	TGTGCCATCAGTGGGACAGGGGATTTGGTGAATACGCAGTATTTT
TRBV18	TRBJ2-2	NA	many	CASSPLGNTGELFF	TGTGCCAGCTCACCTCTCGGTAACACCGGGGAGCTGTTTTTT
TRBV5-6	TRBJ1-5	NA	NA	CASSLEGVGPQHF	TGTGCCAGCAGCTTGGAGGGGGTGGGGCCCCAGCATTTT
TRBV3-1	TRBJ1-1	NA	once	CASSQGWVQNTEAFF	TGTGCCAGCAGCCAAGGCTGGGTACAGAACACTGAAGCTTTCTTT
TRBV7-2	TRBJ1-6	NA	NA	CASSLGQGTNSPLHF	TGTGCCAGCAGCTTAGGTCAGGGGACGAATTCACCCCTCCACTTT
TRBV2	TRBJ2-5	TRBD2	NA	CASTLTSGEETQYF	TGTGCCAGCACCCTGACTAGCGGGGAGGAGACCCAGTACTTC
TRBV20-1	TRBJ2-7	NA	many	CSVEDLSYEQYF	TGCAGTGTTGAGGATCTCTCCTACGAGCAGTACTTC
TRBV5-6	TRBJ1-6	NA	many	CASSLRDRRLYNSPLHF	TGTGCCAGCAGCCTTAGAGACAGGAGACTCTATAATTCACCCCTCCACTTT
TRBV4-2	TRBJ1-1	NA	many	CASSQGGPNTEAFF	TGTGCCAGCAGCCAAGGGGGGCCGAACACTGAAGCTTTCTTT
TRBV6-2/TRBV6-3	TRBJ2-1	TRBD2	NA	CASSRKTSGGPSSYNEQFF	TGTGCCAGCAGTCGAAAGACTAGCGGGGGACCTTCCTCCTACAATGAGCAGTTCTTC
TRBV15	TRBJ2-5	NA	NA	CATSRDWGRETQYF	TGTGCCACCAGCAGAGATTGGGGGCGAGAGACCCAGTACTTC
TRBV5-1	TRBJ1-3	NA	few	CASSLNAGRDLGNTIYF	TGCGCCAGCAGCTTGAACGCAGGGAGAGATCTGGGAAACACCATATATTTT
TRBV24-1	TRBJ1-1	NA	few	CATRTHLNTEAFF	TGTGCCACCAGGACGCATCTTAACACTGAAGCTTTCTTT
TRBV5-1	TRBJ2-5	TRBD1	many	CASSLAITGVSQETQYF	TGCGCCAGCAGCTTGGCAATAACAGGGGTTTCCCAAGAGACCCAGTACTTC
TRBV9	TRBJ1-5	NA	many	CASSVGGNSNQPQHF	TGTGCCAGCAGCGTAGGAGGTAATAGCAATCAGCCCCAGCATTTT
TRBV7-7	TRBJ2-1	TRBD1	NA	CASSSASGTGYNEQFF	TGTGCCAGCAGCTCGGCCTCCGGGACAGGATACAATGAGCAGTTCTTC
TRBV7-2	TRBJ2-4	TRBD2	many	CASSPQTLAGENIQYF	TGTGCCAGCAGCCCTCAGACCCTAGCGGGGGAAAACATTCAGTACTTC
TRBV9	TRBJ1-1	TRBD1	NA	CASSVGQVPTEAFF	TGTGCCAGCAGCGTGGGACAGGTCCCCACTGAAGCTTTCTTT
TRBV5-1	TRBJ2-2	TRBD2	NA	CASNVGGTGTGELFF	TGCGCCAGCAACGTCGGGGGGACTGGCACCGGGGAGCTGTTTTTT
TRBV20-1	TRBJ1-5	TRBD1	NA	CSATTGPSNQPQHF	TGCAGTGCAACGACAGGGCCCAGCAATCAGCCCCAGCATTTT
TRBV7-3	TRBJ2-5	NA	few	CASSLTKWEETQYF	TGTGCCAGCAGCTTAACCAAGTGGGAGGAGACCCAGTACTTC
TRBV12-3/TRBV12-4	TRBJ2-1	TRBD2	NA	CASRPRRLAGGRHDEQFF	TGTGCCAGCCGCCCCAGGAGACTAGCGGGGGGACGACACGATGAGCAGTTCTTC
TRBV7-3	TRBJ2-3	NA	many	CASSLTGASTDTQYF	TGTGCCAGCAGCTTAACGGGGGCCTCCACAGATACGCAGTATTTT
TRBV28	TRBJ2-1	TRBD1	NA	CASITGVPSYNEQFF	TGTGCCAGCATTACAGGGGTCCCATCCTACAATGAGCAGTTCTTC
TRBV6-5	TRBJ2-7	NA	many	CASRGPYPYEQYF	TGTGCCAGCCGGGGGCCATACCCATACGAGCAGTACTTC
TRBV20-1	TRBJ2-3	NA	NA	CSASDSSTDTQYF	TGCAGTGCTAGCGACAGTAGCACAGATACGCAGTATTTT
TRBV6-5	TRBJ1-5	NA	few	CASRLEGYSNQPQHF	TGTGCCAGCAGACTCGAGGGCTATAGCAATCAGCCCCAGCATTTT
TRBV6-2/TRBV6-3	TRBJ1-2	NA	few	CASSYSLYGYTF	TGTGCCAGCAGTTATTCCCTATATGGCTACACCTTC
TRBV5-1	TRBJ2-6	NA	once	CASSLAGVGSGANVLTF	TGCGCCAGCAGCTTGGCCGGGGTTGGGTCTGGGGCCAACGTCCTGACTTTC
TRBV5-5	TRBJ2-1	NA	few	CASSLGQATASYNEQFF	TGTGCCAGCAGCTTGGGTCAGGCGACAGCTTCCTACAATGAGCAGTTCTTC
TRBV14	TRBJ2-1	NA	few	CASSPDSWYNEQFF	TGTGCCAGCAGCCCCGACAGCTGGTACAATGAGCAGTTCTTC
TRBV29-1	TRBJ2-7	TRBD1	few	CSVGYQGATYF	TGCAGCGTTGGGTACCAGGGGGCCACGTACTTC
TRBV7-2	TRBJ2-1	NA	NA	CASSPRVTEQFF	TGTGCCAGCAGCCCCCGGGTTACCGAGCAGTTCTTC
TRBV18	TRBJ1-1	TRBD1	few	CASSPLQGAAFF	TGTGCCAGCTCACCATTGCAGGGGGCGGCTTTCTTT
TRBV7-9	TRBJ2-1	NA	NA	CASSSAQGATNEQFF	TGTGCCAGCAGCTCCGCCCAGGGCGCAACCAATGAGCAGTTCTTC
TRBV4-2	TRBJ1-6	NA	few	CAALAGGGDGSPLHF	TGTGCCGCCCTCGCGGGGGGCGGGGACGGTTCACCCCTCCACTTT
TRBV5-1	TRBJ1-4	NA	many	CASSLQATTNEKLFF	TGCGCCAGCAGCTTACAGGCGACAACTAATGAAAAACTGTTTTTT
TRBV5-1	TRBJ2-2	TRBD1	many	CASSTSGTGRTGELFF	TGCGCCAGCAGCACCTCCGGGACAGGGCGCACCGGGGAGCTGTTTTTT
TRBV4-3	TRBJ2-3	NA	many	CASSQEWRKGDTQYF	TGCGCCAGCAGCCAAGAATGGCGAAAGGGGGATACGCAGTATTTT
TRBV5-6	TRBJ2-3	NA	NA	CASSWDTDTQYF	TGTGCCAGCAGCTGGGATACAGATACGCAGTATTTT
TRBV7-9	TRBJ2-5	NA	many	CATHRVGQETQYF	TGTGCCACTCACAGGGTCGGCCAAGAGACCCAGTACTTC
TRBV7-2	TRBJ1-4	TRBD1	few	CASSLITGGGEKLFF	TGTGCCAGCAGCCTGATTACAGGGGGTGGGGAAAAACTGTTTTTT